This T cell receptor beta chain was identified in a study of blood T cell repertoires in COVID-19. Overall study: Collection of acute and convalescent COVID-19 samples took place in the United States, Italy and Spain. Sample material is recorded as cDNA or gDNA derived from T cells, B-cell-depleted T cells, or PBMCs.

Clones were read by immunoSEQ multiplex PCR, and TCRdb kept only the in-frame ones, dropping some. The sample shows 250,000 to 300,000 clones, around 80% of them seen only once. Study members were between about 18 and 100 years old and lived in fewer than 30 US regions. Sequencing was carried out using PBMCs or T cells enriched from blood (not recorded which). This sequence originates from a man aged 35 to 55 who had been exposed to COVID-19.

In DNA, the CDR3 is TGTGCCAGCAATTATGGGGCGGTGAGAGTGGACGAGCAGTACTTC. Its translation is CASNYGAVRVDEQYF. The rearrangement links TRBV5-5 to TRBJ2-7; TRBD1 is a possible D gene (5 bases). Trimming pared 6 bases from V and 5 bases from J, leaving 21 bases between. Germline V gives CDR1 SGHKS, CDR2 YYEKEE (reference sequence). The CDR3 length is 15 residues.